This T cell receptor beta chain appears in the sequencing data of a study of neurological immune-mediated disorders. The table lists this clonotype with many counts. The cDNA came from 5'RACE with 10-nucleotide random UMIs. From the 5' RACE reads, TCRdb called clonotypes with MiXCR, one entry per CDR3 protein. The sample includes 50,000 or so distinct CDR3 sequences, 3% to 4% of them seen just once. V was clipped by 0 bases and J by 11 bases, with 14 bases between them. The germline gives CDR1 SGDLS, CDR2 YYNGEE. The CDR3 covers 14 residues. The V gene is TRBV9, the J gene TRBJ2-2; D is ambiguous. The clonotype originates from a man between 35 and 55 years old with multiple sclerosis. The specimen was PBMCs. For the CDR3, the DNA is TGTGCCAGCAGCGTAGGCAGACCCTCGTTCGAGCTGTTTTTT. Protein: CASSVGRPSFELFF.